The 11 T cell receptor beta chains below were found in one sample sequenced in a study of low-dose radiotherapy and immunotherapy resistance in tumors. TRAV- and TRBV-specific primers primed first-strand cDNA, covering alpha and beta chains. With a constant-region primer and a V-primer adapter, TCRs were subjected to roughly 18 PCR cycles of amplification. MiXCR was run by TCRdb on the reads, yielding one entry per CDR3 protein. The sample carries fewer than 7,500 distinct CDR3 sequences, 75% to 85% recorded once. The origin of the receptors is a human donor with advanced metastatic prostate, ovarian, gallbladder or colorectal cancer (not recorded which). This table probably holds off-target reads from a library built for another chain.

The chain combines TRBV4-1 with TRBJ2-3; 13 nucleotides agree with TRBD2. J was trimmed by 7 bases and V by 4 bases; bases with no gene match: 5. CDR1 and CDR2 (germline): MGHRA, YSYEKL. CDR3 length equals 15 residues. The CDR3 DNA follows: TGCGCCAGCAGCCCGGGACTAGCGGGGAGGAATACGCAGTATTTT. It yields the protein CASSPGLAGRNTQYF.

The chain recombines TRBV6-2 or TRBV6-3 with TRBJ1-4, with 8 positions matching TRBD1. The V segment lost 6 bases and the J segment 5 bases; nucleotides outside the gene matches: 5. Germline V gene sequence: CDR1 MNHEY, CDR2 SVGEGT. The CDR3 is made up of 14 amino acids. The CDR3 loop is CASSRGTGNEKLFF. CDR3 nucleotide sequence: TGTGCCAGCAGCCGCGGGACAGGCAATGAAAAACTGTTTTTT.

The genes are TRBV11-1 and TRBJ2-6; tentatively, D is TRBD1 or TRBD2 (5 bases each). Germline V gene data show CDR1 as SGHAT and CDR2 as FQDESV (reference sequence). V was trimmed by 1 base and J by 2 bases, leaving 9 bases between them. The CDR3 has 16 amino acids. The CDR3, as DNA: TGTGCCAGCAGCTTAGGAGGGGACGCTGGGGCCAACGTCCTGACTTTC. As protein: CASSLGGDAGANVLTF.

The sample holds one count of this clonotype. The gene calls are TRBV11-2 and TRBJ2-3; D is undetermined. Germline V gene sequence: CDR1 SGHAT, CDR2 FQNNGV. This CDR3 has 15 residues. V was pared by 5 bases and J by 0 bases, with 12 bases between. CDR3 DNA sequence: TGTGCCAGCAGCACCGGAATTTCTAGCACAGATACGCAGTATTTT. Protein product: CASSTGISSTDTQYF.

The rearrangement uses TRBV7-2 and TRBJ2-5; D gene uncertain. Trimming took off 5 bases at V and 4 bases at J, with 17 bases between the two ends. This CDR3 has 15 residues. Germline V gene sequence: CDR1 SGHTA, CDR2 FQGNSA. Written as DNA, the CDR3 is TGTGCCAGCAGCCAACAAAACTTGAATGGAGAGACCCAGTACTTC. It codes for CASSQQNLNGETQYF. Drawing the rest from reference TRBV7-2 and TRBJ2-5, the complete variable domain is GAGVSQSPSNKVTEKGKDVELRCDPISGHTALYWYRQSLGQGLEFLIYFQGNSAPDKSGLPSDRFSAERTGGSVSTLTIQRTQQEDSAVYLCASSQQNLNGETQYFGPGTRLLVL.

This sequence joins TRBV25-1 and TRBJ2-7; D uncertain. Germline CDR1 reads MGHDK; CDR2 reads SYGVNS. Trimming removed 3 bases at V and 3 bases at J, with 9 bases between. The CDR3 has 13 residues. CDR3 loop: CASSDGFYYEQYF. In DNA form, the CDR3 reads TGTGCCAGCAGTGATGGATTTTACTACGAGCAGTACTTC.

The sample holds a few counts of this clonotype. The V call is TRBV18, the J call TRBJ1-5, with 7 nucleotides matching TRBD1. Germline V gene lookup returns CDR1 KGHSH and CDR2 LQKENI. The CDR3 consists of 14 residues. Unmatched junction bases numbered 3, after V lost 3 bases and J lost 4 bases. In DNA, the CDR3 is TGTGCCAGCTCACCGACAGGGCCGAATCAGCCCCAGCATTTT. Protein product: CASSPTGPNQPQHF.

The V gene is TRBV27, the J gene TRBJ1-2; TRBD1 matches 7 bases. The CDR3 spans 13 residues. Germline lookup yields CDR1 MNHEY and CDR2 SMNVEV (reference sequence). Germline trimming cut 3 bases from V and 4 bases from J; bases unmatched to any gene: 2. CDR3 residues: CASSFQGGYGYTF. The DNA of the CDR3 is TGTGCCAGCAGTTTTCAGGGGGGCTATGGCTACACCTTC.

Only one count was recorded for this clonotype. The rearrangement joins TRBV20-1 to TRBJ2-3; 8 bases agree with TRBD2. The V gene end was trimmed by 5 bases and the J gene end by 0 bases; junction bases not matched to a gene: 7. This CDR3 region has 15 residues. The germline V gene has CDR1 DFQATT and CDR2 SNEGSKA (reference sequence). This chain's CDR3 is CSAPDGGASTDTQYF. CDR3 bases: TGCAGTGCTCCGGACGGGGGGGCTAGCACAGATACGCAGTATTTT.

The genes are TRBV20-1 and TRBJ2-4, with D unresolved. Germline CDR1 is DFQATT and CDR2 is SNEGSKA (reference sequence). CDR3 length equals 13 residues. Trimming removed 6 bases at V and 4 bases at J, with 13 bases between. The CDR3 region has the DNA TGCAGTGCGAGGACCGAGACTAAAAACATTCAGTACTTC. Protein: CSARTETKNIQYF.

V and J are TRBV6-4 and TRBJ2-5; D possibly corresponds to TRBD1 (5 bases). Trimming took 4 bases from V and 7 from J, leaving 16 bases between them. CDR1 and CDR2 (germline): MRHNA, SNTAGT. CDR3 length: 14 amino acids. As DNA, the CDR3 is TGTGCCAGCAGTGCCCAAACAGGAGACGGGACCCAGTACTTC. This encodes CASSAQTGDGTQYF.